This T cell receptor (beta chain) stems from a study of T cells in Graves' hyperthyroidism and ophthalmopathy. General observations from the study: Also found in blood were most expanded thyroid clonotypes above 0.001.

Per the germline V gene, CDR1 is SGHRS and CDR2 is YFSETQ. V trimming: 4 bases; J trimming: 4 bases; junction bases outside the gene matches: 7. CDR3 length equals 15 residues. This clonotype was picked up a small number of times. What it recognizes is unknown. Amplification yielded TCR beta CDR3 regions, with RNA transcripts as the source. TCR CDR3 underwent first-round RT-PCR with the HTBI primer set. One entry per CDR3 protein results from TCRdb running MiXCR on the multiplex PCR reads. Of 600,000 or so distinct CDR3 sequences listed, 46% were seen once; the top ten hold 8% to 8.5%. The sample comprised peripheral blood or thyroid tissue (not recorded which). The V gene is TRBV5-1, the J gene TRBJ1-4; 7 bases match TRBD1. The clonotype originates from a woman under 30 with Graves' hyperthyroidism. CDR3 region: CASSGSGTVNEKLFF. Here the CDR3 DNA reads TGCGCCAGCAGCGGCAGCGGGACAGTTAATGAAAAACTGTTTTTT.